These 28 T cell receptor beta chains came from one sample sequenced in a study of regulatory T cells. The study's findings and limits: In CD3G-deficient patients, conventional CD4+ T cells were enriched for hydrophobic CDR3 residues at positions 6 and 7.

The PCR used 52 TRBV and 13 TRBJ primers. Assay used: immunoSEQ multiplex PCR; TCRdb lists only in-frame clones, some missing. The sample yields some 31,000 clones, about 94% seen once. No antigen is known for these receptors. Input material: conventional CD4+ T cells sorted from blood. These receptors all stem from a child aged 2-15 years with CD3G deficiency.

V and J are TRBV19 and TRBJ1-6; D ambiguous. The CDR3 is 13 amino acids. V was clipped by 6 bases and J by 0 bases, with 3 bases between them. Germline V gene data show CDR1 as LNHDA and CDR2 as SQIVND (reference sequence). CDR3 loop: CASSDSYNSPLHF. For the CDR3, the DNA is TGTGCCAGTAGCGACTCCTATAATTCACCCCTCCACTTT. The whole variable domain, filled in from reference TRBV19 and TRBJ1-6, reads DGGITQSPKYLFRKEGQNVTLSCEQNLNHDAMYWYRQDPGQGLRLIYYSQIVNDFQKGDIAEGYSVSREKKESFPLTVTSAQKNPTAFYLCASSDSYNSPLHFGNGTRLTVT.

The rearrangement uses TRBV6-1 and TRBJ2-5; D is perhaps TRBD1 or TRBD2 (5 bases each). This CDR3 has 15 amino acids. Germline values: CDR1 MNHNS, CDR2 SASEGT. Trimming removed 4 bases at V and 5 bases at J, with 17 bases between. CDR3: CASSAILGVKETQYF. The CDR3 nucleotides read TGTGCCAGCAGTGCCATCTTGGGGGTAAAGGAGACCCAGTACTTC.

The V and J genes are TRBV28 and TRBJ2-7; D remains unclear. V was shortened by 8 bases and J by 3 bases, with 8 bases between the two germline ends. Germline-derived CDR1 and CDR2 are MDHEN and SYDVKM. The CDR3 extends over 11 amino acids. The CDR3 DNA sequence: TGTGCCAGCGGCAGGCACTACGAGCAGTACTTC. As protein: CASGRHYEQYF.

The DNA for the CDR3 is TGTGCCTGGAGTGGAAGACGTCTAGCGGGAGGGCCGACAGCTGAGCAGTTCTTC. This gives the protein CAWSGRRLAGGPTAEQFF. The chain is built from TRBV30 and TRBJ2-1; 12 positions match TRBD2. Germline V gene data show CDR1 as GTSNPN and CDR2 as SVGIG (reference sequence). This CDR3 is built from 18 residues. The V gene end was trimmed by 1 base and the J gene end by 9 bases; junction bases not matched to a gene: 16.

CDR3 region: CASSLRSGESEQFF. The CDR3, as DNA: TGTGCCAGCAGCTTAAGAAGCGGGGAGAGTGAGCAGTTCTTC. The chain couples TRBV7-9 to TRBJ2-1; TRBD2 matches 7 bases. The CDR3 has 14 amino acids. Losses at the gene ends were 2 bases for V and 9 bases for J; bases not matched to a gene: 7. Germline loops: CDR1 SEHNR, CDR2 FQNEAQ (reference sequence).

The genes are TRBV28 and TRBJ2-7; 8 positions agree with TRBD2. The trim removed 6 bases at V and 3 bases at J, leaving 7 bases unmatched. Germline V CDR1 and CDR2: MDHEN, SYDVKM. The CDR3 is made up of 14 amino acids. For the CDR3, the DNA is TGTGCCAGCAGCTCTGCGGGACTAGTCTACGAGCAGTACTTC. This translates into CASSSAGLVYEQYF.

The CDR3 region is CASSLNRGGELFF. For the CDR3, the DNA is TGTGCCAGCAGCCTTAACAGGGGCGGGGAGCTGTTTTTT. The chain joins TRBV27 to TRBJ2-2, with 7 bases lining up with TRBD1. CDR1 is MNHEY, CDR2 SMNVEV, per germline (reference sequence). With 6 bases clipped from V and 7 bases from J, the junction kept 5 bases outside the gene matches. This CDR3 has 13 residues.

This chain links TRBV5-1 with TRBJ2-3, with TRBD2 identical over 9 bases. CDR3 length: 15 residues. With 2 bases clipped from V and 5 bases from J, the junction kept 6 bases outside the gene matches. CDR1 is SGHRS, CDR2 YFSETQ, per germline. CDR3 nucleotide sequence: TGCGCCAGCAGCTTATTAGCGGGAGAGCAAGATACGCAGTATTTT. Protein sequence: CASSLLAGEQDTQYF. The full variable domain, rest sourced from reference TRBV5-1 and TRBJ2-3, is KAGVTQTPRYLIKTRGQQVTLSCSPISGHRSVSWYQQTPGQGLQFLFEYFSETQRNKGNFPGRFSGRQFSNSRSEMNVSTLELGDSALYLCASSLLAGEQDTQYFGPGTRLTVL.

The V call is TRBV28, the J call TRBJ1-5; no reliable D call. The CDR3 covers 13 residues. V lost 6 bases to trimming and J lost 0 bases, with 6 bases between them. CDR1 and CDR2 (germline): MDHEN, SYDVKM. CDR3 region: CASRDYSNQPQHF. DNA of the CDR3: TGTGCCAGCAGGGACTATAGCAATCAGCCCCAGCATTTT.

This sequence joins TRBV11-2 and TRBJ2-7; the D is unclear. The CDR3 consists of 14 residues. Germline CDR1 and CDR2: SGHAT and FQNNGV. V gave up 2 bases and J gave up 4 bases, with 12 bases separating them. CDR3 coding DNA: TGTGCCAGCAGCTTAAGCATAGGTCCTTACGAGCAGTACTTC. Residues: CASSLSIGPYEQYF.

This clone has just one count. The chain recombines TRBV7-9 with TRBJ2-5; D possibly corresponds to TRBD2 (6 bases). V lost 4 bases to trimming and J lost 5 bases, with 17 bases between them. The CDR3 spans 15 residues. Per germline, CDR1 SEHNR and CDR2 FQNEAQ (reference sequence). The CDR3, as DNA: TGTGCCAGCAGCTGGGGAGACTCGGCGGGGGAGACCCAGTACTTC. Translated, it gives CASSWGDSAGETQYF.

This chain links TRBV5-1 with TRBJ2-2; a possible D gene is TRBD1 (6 bases). This CDR3 is 14 amino acids long. Trimming took off 0 bases at V and 6 bases at J, with 9 bases between the two ends. The germline V gene encodes CDR1 SGHRS and CDR2 YFSETQ. The CDR3 nucleotides read TGCGCCAGCAGCTTGGTACAGGGTGCCGGGGAGCTGTTTTTT. This gives the protein CASSLVQGAGELFF.

The J gene is TRBJ2-7, the V gene TRBV10-3, with D tentatively TRBD2 (6 bases). Germline lookup yields CDR1 ENHRY and CDR2 SYGVKD. Trimming pared 2 bases from V and 4 bases from J, leaving 6 bases between. The CDR3 spans 12 residues. This CDR3 is CAISEGGYEQYF. CDR3 sequence (DNA): TGTGCCATCAGTGAGGGAGGGTACGAGCAGTACTTC.

This chain uses TRBV5-1 with TRBJ2-7; D is possibly TRBD1 (6 bases). V was cut by 4 bases and J by 6 bases, with 17 bases left in between. CDR1 is SGHRS, CDR2 YFSETQ, per germline. This CDR3 contains 14 residues. The DNA for the CDR3 is TGCGCCAGCAGCCCACAGGGATCTCCCACCGAGCAGTACTTC. It codes for CASSPQGSPTEQYF.

The CDR3 loop reads CASSSGLPNEQFF. DNA for the CDR3: TGTGCCAGCAGCTCGGGACTCCCCAATGAGCAGTTCTTC. V and J are TRBV7-2 and TRBJ2-1; a weak D match, TRBD2 (6 bases). The V end lost 4 bases, the J end lost 6 bases, and 10 bases lay between the germline ends. The CDR3 has 13 amino acids. Germline V gives CDR1 SGHTA, CDR2 FQGNSA.

V is TRBV7-9 and J is TRBJ2-3, with a tentative D call TRBD2 (6 bases). V lost 3 bases and J lost 3, with 10 bases in between. Germline-derived CDR1 and CDR2 are SEHNR and FQNEAQ (reference sequence). CDR3 length: 14 amino acids. CDR3 coding DNA: TGTGCCAGCAGCTTGCGGGGTGATACAGATACGCAGTATTTT. This codes for CASSLRGDTDTQYF.

The chain is built from TRBV5-1 and TRBJ2-1; TRBD2 matches at 10 bases. Germline loops: CDR1 SGHRS, CDR2 YFSETQ. V was pared by 1 base and J by 7 bases, with 14 bases of the junction left unmatched. This CDR3 is built from 18 residues. The CDR3 loop reads CASSLTVGLAGAKNEQFF. CDR3 sequence (DNA): TGCGCCAGCAGCTTGACGGTGGGCCTAGCGGGAGCTAAAAATGAGCAGTTCTTC.

This clone was detected only once. This chain uses TRBV28 with TRBJ2-7, with 9 bases fitting TRBD2. This CDR3 region has 14 residues. Germline lookup yields CDR1 MDHEN and CDR2 SYDVKM. V lost 5 bases and J lost 5; bases outside the gene matches: 7. The CDR3 loop reads CASSLPGGRDEQYF. The CDR3 DNA follows: TGTGCCAGCAGTCTCCCTGGCGGGAGGGACGAGCAGTACTTC. The full variable domain, in which reference TRBV28 and TRBJ2-7 provide the parts outside the CDR3, is DVKVTQSSRYLVKRTGEKVFLECVQDMDHENMFWYRQDPGLGLRLIYFSYDVKMKEKGDIPEGYSVSREKKERFSLILESASTNQTSMYLCASSLPGGRDEQYFGPGTRLTVT.

V is TRBV5-1 and J is TRBJ2-1; D remains ambiguous. The CDR3 is 13 amino acids. V was clipped by 1 base and J by 10 bases, with 12 bases between them. The germline V gene encodes CDR1 SGHRS and CDR2 YFSETQ. CDR3 sequence: CASSLRTPEEQFF. CDR3 DNA: TGCGCCAGCAGCTTGCGTACTCCTGAGGAGCAGTTCTTC.

The chain employs TRBV5-1 and TRBJ1-1; D not resolved. This CDR3 is 14 amino acids long. The V gene's germline CDR1 is SGHRS and CDR2 YFSETQ. Trimming pared 4 bases from V and 1 base from J, leaving 11 bases between. CDR3 sequence reads: CASSLWDWNTEAFF. DNA for the CDR3: TGCGCCAGCAGCCTTTGGGATTGGAACACTGAAGCTTTCTTT.

V gene TRBV5-1 combines with J gene TRBJ1-2; a weak D match, TRBD1 (6 bases). The germline V gene has CDR1 SGHRS and CDR2 YFSETQ. CDR3 length: 13 residues. The V end was cut by 4 bases, the J end by 5 bases, with 12 bases between. CDR3 protein: CASSPGTQYGYTF. The CDR3 nucleotides are TGCGCCAGCAGCCCCGGGACACAATATGGCTACACCTTC.

V gene TRBV6-6 combines with J gene TRBJ2-7; a possible D gene is TRBD1 (5 bases). CDR3 length: 12 amino acids. V dropped 9 bases and J dropped 6 bases, with 15 bases sitting between them. Looked up from germline, CDR1 is MNHNY and CDR2 is SVGAGI (reference sequence). The CDR3 coding sequence is TGTGCCAGTCGGGCAGGGTTCAGCGAGCAGTACTTC. Translated: CASRAGFSEQYF.

This sequence joins TRBV5-1 and TRBJ2-3, with TRBD1 matching 10 bases. The CDR3 has 16 residues. CDR1 is SGHRS, CDR2 YFSETQ, per germline. The V and J ends lost 1 base and 2 bases, in that order; junction bases with no gene match: 4. CDR3: CASSLFGTGATDTQYF. As DNA, the CDR3 is TGCGCCAGCAGCTTGTTTGGGACAGGGGCCACAGATACGCAGTATTTT.

The rearrangement uses TRBV5-1 and TRBJ2-1, with 8 positions matching TRBD2. In germline, CDR1 is SGHRS, CDR2 YFSETQ. CDR3 length equals 13 residues. V gave up 3 bases and J gave up 9 bases; unmatched junction bases: 5. Here the CDR3 DNA reads TGCGCCAGCAGCTCGCGGGGGGACACTGAGCAGTTCTTC. It yields the protein CASSSRGDTEQFF.

The rearrangement links TRBV28 to TRBJ1-1; weak D call: TRBD1 (6 bases). This CDR3 spans 14 amino acids. The V end was cut by 1 base, the J end by 5 bases, with 11 bases between. In germline, CDR1 is MDHEN, CDR2 SYDVKM. CDR3 nucleotide sequence: TGTGCCAGCAGTTTATATCTACAGGGAACTGAAGCTTTCTTT. It codes for CASSLYLQGTEAFF.

The genes are TRBV7-8 and TRBJ1-1; D call uncertain. The CDR3 contains 15 residues. V gave up 1 base and J gave up 1 base, with 10 bases separating them. CDR1 is SGHVS and CDR2 is FQNEAQ in the germline V gene. The DNA for the CDR3 is TGTGCCAGCAGCTTAGTGGCGGGGTGGAACACTGAAGCTTTCTTT. This gives the protein CASSLVAGWNTEAFF.

This chain links TRBV5-1 with TRBJ2-7; D gene ambiguous. CDR1 is SGHRS, CDR2 YFSETQ, per germline. V dropped 0 bases and J dropped 7 bases, with 11 bases sitting between them. The CDR3 spans 13 residues. The CDR3 nucleotides are TGCGCCAGCAGCTTGGACGGACGATTAGAGCAGTACTTC. Translation: CASSLDGRLEQYF.

The chain links TRBV28 to TRBJ2-7; the match to TRBD2 covers 8 bases. Germline assignment: CDR1 MDHEN and CDR2 SYDVKM. CDR3 size: 14 residues. The V and J ends lost 8 bases and 1 base, in that order; junction bases with no gene match: 7. CDR3 region: CASAEGGGSYEQYF. In DNA form, the CDR3 reads TGTGCCAGCGCCGAGGGCGGGGGGTCCTACGAGCAGTACTTC.